The 20 T cell receptor beta chains below come from one sample, sequenced in a study of brain T cells in children with intractable seizures. Time point of the sample: blood from clinic visit 5 months post-surgery; TSC patient then seizure free. Sequencing was performed with immunoSEQ multiplex PCR; in TCRdb, only in-frame clones are kept and a portion is missing. This sample carries 300,000 to 400,000 clones, about 93% of them seen once, and the ten largest clones take approximately 5%. The material sequenced was peripheral blood, taken more than 4 months after surgery. These receptors originate from a boy in the first two years of life with tuberous sclerosis and intractable seizures.

The V call is TRBV29-1, the J call TRBJ1-1, with 7 bases fitting TRBD1. The CDR3 sequence is 16 residues long. Germline V lookup: CDR1 SQVTM, CDR2 ANQGSEA. V trimming: 6 bases; J trimming: 1 base; junction bases outside the gene matches: 14. Here the CDR3 DNA reads TGCAGCGTCGAACGGAGGACAGGATACTCGAACACTGAAGCTTTCTTT. Protein product: CSVERRTGYSNTEAFF.

This chain connects TRBV25-1 to TRBJ2-5; TRBD2 matches at 7 bases. Per germline, CDR1 MGHDK and CDR2 SYGVNS. This CDR3 has 15 amino acids. The trim removed 2 bases at V and 0 bases at J, leaving 3 bases unmatched. CDR3 residues: CASSEPAGHQETQYF. CDR3 DNA sequence: TGTGCCAGCAGTGAACCAGCGGGACACCAAGAGACCCAGTACTTC.

V and J are TRBV3-1 (or the pseudogene TRBV3-2) and TRBJ2-7, with D perhaps given as TRBD1 or TRBD2 (5 bases each). Looked up from germline, CDR1 is LGHDT and CDR2 is YNNKEL (reference sequence). There are 13 residues in the CDR3. Deletions cut 4 bases from V and 0 bases from J, with 7 bases between. This chain's CDR3 is CASSLGTSYEQYF. The CDR3 DNA reads as TGTGCCAGCAGCCTCGGGACCTCCTACGAGCAGTACTTC.

This rearrangement joins TRBV19 to TRBJ1-2, with D perhaps matching TRBD1 (6 bases). Deletions cut 3 bases from V and 6 bases from J, with 11 bases between. The CDR3 extends over 13 amino acids. Germline values: CDR1 LNHDA, CDR2 SQIVND (reference sequence). The CDR3 loop reads CASSIWGANGYTF. The CDR3 DNA follows: TGTGCCAGTAGTATTTGGGGGGCTAATGGCTACACCTTC.

CDR3: CAISEGDRKETQYF. CDR3 DNA sequence: TGTGCCATCAGTGAGGGGGACAGGAAAGAGACCCAGTACTTC. The J gene is TRBJ2-5, the V gene TRBV10-3; TRBD1 aligns across 8 bases. J gave up 3 bases and V 2 bases, and 2 bases lay outside the gene matches. Looked up from germline, CDR1 is ENHRY and CDR2 is SYGVKD. The CDR3 extends over 14 amino acids.

This clone was observed once. This chain uses TRBV5-1 with TRBJ2-1, with 7 nucleotides matching TRBD1. V gave up 4 bases and J gave up 3 bases; unmatched junction bases: 13. From germline, CDR1 is SGHRS and CDR2 YFSETQ. There are 17 residues in the CDR3. CDR3 sequence: CASSTNTGVKDYNEQFF. CDR3 bases: TGCGCCAGCAGCACCAACACAGGGGTAAAGGACTACAATGAGCAGTTCTTC.

This chain connects TRBV6-1 to TRBJ1-1; perhaps TRBD1 as D (5 bases). Between the trimmed V and J ends, which lost 3 bases and 3 bases, there was a span of 14 bases. The CDR3 loop spans 15 amino acids. The germline gives CDR1 MNHNS, CDR2 SASEGT. In DNA, the CDR3 is TGTGCCAGCAGTGATCGGGGCGGGCTGGACACTGAAGCTTTCTTT. Protein product: CASSDRGGLDTEAFF.

The gene calls are TRBV9 and TRBJ1-3, with 7 bases that match TRBD1. Trimming at V came to 3 bases and at J to 6 bases, leaving 6 bases not matched to a gene. This CDR3 is 14 amino acids long. Germline V gene lookup returns CDR1 SGDLS and CDR2 YYNGEE. Here the CDR3 reads CASSARDSENTIYF. In DNA form, the CDR3 reads TGTGCCAGCAGCGCCCGGGACAGTGAAAACACCATATATTTT.

V gene TRBV7-9 combines with J gene TRBJ1-3; D remains unclear. This CDR3 comprises 14 residues. In germline, CDR1 is SEHNR, CDR2 FQNEAQ (reference sequence). The V end lost 6 bases, the J end lost 7 bases, and 16 bases lay between the germline ends. The CDR3 DNA is TGTGCCAGCAGTCAACTGGGGTATCGGAACACCATATATTTT. Protein: CASSQLGYRNTIYF.

The chain links TRBV12-3 or TRBV12-4 to TRBJ1-6; possibly TRBD1 for D (5 bases). CDR3 length: 11 residues. V gave up 2 bases and J gave up 13 bases, with 6 bases separating them. CDR3 residues: CASSLSGPLHF. The CDR3 DNA is TGTGCCAGCAGTTTATCAGGGCCCCTCCACTTT.

This chain uses TRBV7-9 with TRBJ2-1, with 9 nucleotides matching TRBD2. Germline values: CDR1 SEHNR, CDR2 FQNEAQ (reference sequence). Trimming cost V 5 bases and J 0 bases; bases outside gene matches: 14. This CDR3 is built from 19 residues. In nucleotides, the CDR3 is TGTGCCAGCAGCGCTGAGGGCGGGGGGGCCCCGAGCTCCTACAATGAGCAGTTCTTC. This codes for CASSAEGGGAPSSYNEQFF.

The chain combines TRBV3-1 (or the pseudogene TRBV3-2) with TRBJ2-1, with no clear D. The CDR3 has 12 residues. V dropped 2 bases and J dropped 6 bases, with 5 bases sitting between them. From germline, CDR1 is LGHDT and CDR2 YNNKEL (reference sequence). The CDR3 DNA reads as TGTGCCAGCAGCCAAAGGAGCAATGAGCAGTTCTTC. Its translation: CASSQRSNEQFF.

This chain uses TRBV14 with TRBJ1-1; D uncertain. Germline V gene lookup returns CDR1 SGHDN and CDR2 FVKESK. The V and J ends lost 1 base and 1 base respectively, with 4 bases between them. There are 13 residues in the CDR3. The CDR3 DNA follows: TGTGCCAGCAGCCAAGCAGGGAACACTGAAGCTTTCTTT. Its translation is CASSQAGNTEAFF.

The J gene is TRBJ2-7, the V gene TRBV6-6; D may correspond to TRBD1 or TRBD2 (5 bases each). Between the trimmed V and J ends, which lost 4 bases and 6 bases, there was a span of 10 bases. The germline CDR1 and CDR2 sequences are MNHNY and SVGAGI (reference sequence). The CDR3 extends over 12 amino acids. The CDR3 here is CASSFGTAEQYF. DNA for the CDR3: TGTGCCAGCAGTTTCGGGACCGCCGAGCAGTACTTC.

The genes are TRBV18 and TRBJ2-2; no clear D gene. Germline V gene lookup returns CDR1 KGHSH and CDR2 LQKENI. V was clipped by 3 bases and J by 3 bases, with 8 bases between them. The CDR3 covers 14 residues. The CDR3 nucleotides read TGTGCCAGCTCACCTAACGTTGACACCGGGGAGCTGTTTTTT. It encodes CASSPNVDTGELFF.

The chain combines TRBV24-1 with TRBJ2-3, with D maybe TRBD2 (5 bases). CDR3 length equals 15 residues. The V and J ends lost 9 bases and 0 bases respectively, with 15 bases between them. CDR1 is KGHDR and CDR2 is SFDVKD in the germline V gene. The DNA of the CDR3 is TGTGCCACCTGCCTCCGGGGTACTAGCACAGATACGCAGTATTTT. It specifies CATCLRGTSTDTQYF.

This chain joins TRBV7-9 and TRBJ1-1, with 8 bases that match TRBD1. Trimming cost V 5 bases and J 4 bases; bases outside gene matches: 9. CDR3 length: 15 residues. Germline V gene sequence: CDR1 SEHNR, CDR2 FQNEAQ (reference sequence). CDR3 loop: CASSPGQGSVTEAFF. The DNA for the CDR3 is TGTGCCAGCAGCCCAGGACAGGGTTCAGTCACTGAAGCTTTCTTT.

The chain is built from TRBV19 and TRBJ2-1; maybe TRBD2 (6 bases). The V and J ends lost 1 base and 3 bases respectively, with 25 bases between them. The CDR3 sequence is 20 residues long. Germline V gene sequence: CDR1 LNHDA, CDR2 SQIVND (reference sequence). Written as DNA, the CDR3 is TGTGCCAGTAGTATAGGGGCCGGGACTCTTAGGATCTCCCTCTACAATGAGCAGTTCTTC. This encodes CASSIGAGTLRISLYNEQFF.

The genes are TRBV27 and TRBJ2-1; D is unresolved. The CDR3 is made up of 13 amino acids. Deletions cut 7 bases from V and 4 bases from J, with 11 bases between. Germline assignment: CDR1 MNHEY and CDR2 SMNVEV (reference sequence). The CDR3 loop is CASTTDGYNEQFF. CDR3 coding DNA: TGTGCCAGCACCACGGACGGATACAATGAGCAGTTCTTC.

The V call is TRBV12-5, the J call TRBJ1-3; D gene ambiguous. CDR3 size: 16 residues. V lost 6 bases to trimming and J lost 3 bases, with 18 bases between them. Per the germline V gene, CDR1 is LGHNT and CDR2 is FRNRAP. CDR3 amino acids: CASGTHGIYFGNTIYF. As DNA, the CDR3 is TGTGCTAGTGGCACTCACGGCATATACTTTGGAAACACCATATATTTT.